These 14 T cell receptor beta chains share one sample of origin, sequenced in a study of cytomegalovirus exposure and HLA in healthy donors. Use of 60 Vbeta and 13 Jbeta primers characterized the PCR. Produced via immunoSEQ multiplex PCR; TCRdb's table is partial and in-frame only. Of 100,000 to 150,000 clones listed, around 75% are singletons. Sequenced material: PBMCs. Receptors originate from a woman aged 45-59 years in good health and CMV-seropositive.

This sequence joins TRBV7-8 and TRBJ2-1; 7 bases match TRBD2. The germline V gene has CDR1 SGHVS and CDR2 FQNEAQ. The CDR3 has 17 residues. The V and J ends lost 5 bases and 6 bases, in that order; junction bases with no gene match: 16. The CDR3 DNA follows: TGTGCCAGCAGCCCATTGACTAGCCAGTTTTTCTTCAATGAGCAGTTCTTC. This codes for CASSPLTSQFFFNEQFF.

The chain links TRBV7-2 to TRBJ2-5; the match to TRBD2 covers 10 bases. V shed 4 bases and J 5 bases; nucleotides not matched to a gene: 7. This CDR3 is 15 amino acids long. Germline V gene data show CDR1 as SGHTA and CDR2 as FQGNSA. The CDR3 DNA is TGTGCCAGCAGCTGGGGAGGGACTAGCGAGGAGACCCAGTACTTC. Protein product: CASSWGGTSEETQYF.

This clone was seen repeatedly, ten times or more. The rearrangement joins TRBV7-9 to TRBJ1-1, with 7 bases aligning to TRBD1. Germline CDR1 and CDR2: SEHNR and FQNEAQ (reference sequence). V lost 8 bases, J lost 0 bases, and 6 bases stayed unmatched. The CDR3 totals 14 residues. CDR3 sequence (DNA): TGTGCCAGCGGGCGGGACAGCTTGAACACTGAAGCTTTCTTT. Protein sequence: CASGRDSLNTEAFF.

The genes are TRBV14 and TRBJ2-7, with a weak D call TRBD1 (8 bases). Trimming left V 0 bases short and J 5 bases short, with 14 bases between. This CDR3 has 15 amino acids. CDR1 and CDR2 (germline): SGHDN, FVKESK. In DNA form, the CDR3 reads TGTGCCAGCAGCCAAGAACGACAGGGGAGGGACGAGCAGTACTTC. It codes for CASSQERQGRDEQYF.

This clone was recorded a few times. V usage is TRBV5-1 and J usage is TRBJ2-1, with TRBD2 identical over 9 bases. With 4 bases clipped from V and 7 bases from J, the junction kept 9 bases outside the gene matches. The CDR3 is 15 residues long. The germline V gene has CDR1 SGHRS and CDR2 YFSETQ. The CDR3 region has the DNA TGCGCCAGCAGCGCCGGGGGAGCGGGAGGTAATGAGCAGTTCTTC. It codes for CASSAGGAGGNEQFF.

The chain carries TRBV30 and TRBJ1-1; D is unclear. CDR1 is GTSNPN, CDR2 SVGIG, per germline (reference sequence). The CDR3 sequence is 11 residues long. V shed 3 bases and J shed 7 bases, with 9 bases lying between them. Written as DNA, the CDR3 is TGTGCCTGGAGCGCCTACAGTGAAGCTTTCTTT. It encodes CAWSAYSEAFF.

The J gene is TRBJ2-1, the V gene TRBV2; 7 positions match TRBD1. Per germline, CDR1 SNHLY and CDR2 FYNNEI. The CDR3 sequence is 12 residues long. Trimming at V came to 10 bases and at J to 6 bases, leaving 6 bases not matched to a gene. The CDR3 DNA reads TGTGCCAAGCAGACAGGGTTCAATGAGCAGTTCTTC. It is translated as CAKQTGFNEQFF.

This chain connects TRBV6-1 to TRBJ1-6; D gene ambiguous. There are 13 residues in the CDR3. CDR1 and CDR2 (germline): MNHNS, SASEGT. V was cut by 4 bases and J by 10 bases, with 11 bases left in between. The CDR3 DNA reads TGTGCCAGCAGTGGTCCCGCGGCCTCACCCCTCCACTTT. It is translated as CASSGPAASPLHF.

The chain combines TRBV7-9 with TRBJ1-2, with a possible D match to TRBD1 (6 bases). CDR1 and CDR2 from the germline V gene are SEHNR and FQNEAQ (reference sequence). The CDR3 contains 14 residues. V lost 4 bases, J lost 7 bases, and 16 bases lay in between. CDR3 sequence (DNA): TGTGCCAGCAGCTCTCAAAGGGGGATAGTTGGCTACACCTTC. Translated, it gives CASSSQRGIVGYTF.

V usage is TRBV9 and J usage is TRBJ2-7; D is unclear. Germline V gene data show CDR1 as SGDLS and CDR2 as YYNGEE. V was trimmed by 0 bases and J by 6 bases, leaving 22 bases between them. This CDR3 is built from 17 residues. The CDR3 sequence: CASSVGGADLSDREQYF. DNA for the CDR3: TGTGCCAGCAGCGTAGGCGGCGCCGACTTGTCGGATCGCGAGCAGTACTTC.

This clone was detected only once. The CDR3 loop is CASGRGRGGYEQYF. CDR3 coding DNA: TGCGCCTCCGGACGAGGCAGGGGCGGGTACGAGCAGTACTTC. This sequence joins TRBV23-1 and TRBJ2-7; a possible D gene is TRBD1 (6 bases). TRBV23-1 is treated as an ORF (open reading frame) with a function not yet certain. The V gene lost 11 bases and the J gene lost 4 bases, with 21 bases spanning the gap. The CDR3 runs 14 residues.

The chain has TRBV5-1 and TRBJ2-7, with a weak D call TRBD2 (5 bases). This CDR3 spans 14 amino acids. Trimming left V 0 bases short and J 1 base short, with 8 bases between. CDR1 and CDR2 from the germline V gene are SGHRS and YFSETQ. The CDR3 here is CASSLGGVSYEQYF. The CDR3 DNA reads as TGCGCCAGCAGCTTGGGGGGAGTTTCCTACGAGCAGTACTTC.

CDR3 DNA: TGTGCCAGCAGTTACTCACCACATCGACAGACCTACGAGCAGTACTTC. It codes for CASSYSPHRQTYEQYF. This chain uses TRBV6-5 with TRBJ2-7; possibly TRBD1 for D (5 bases). Germline-derived CDR1 and CDR2 are MNHEY and SVGAGI. The CDR3 sequence is 16 residues long. The ends were cut back, 0 bases at V and 2 bases at J, with 14 bases in the middle.

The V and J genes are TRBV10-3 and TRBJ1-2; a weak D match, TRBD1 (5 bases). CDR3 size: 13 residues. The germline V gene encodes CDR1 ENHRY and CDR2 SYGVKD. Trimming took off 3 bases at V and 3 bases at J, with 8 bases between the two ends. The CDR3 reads CAISDRVDYGYTF. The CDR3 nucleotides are TGTGCCATCAGTGACAGGGTAGACTATGGCTACACCTTC.